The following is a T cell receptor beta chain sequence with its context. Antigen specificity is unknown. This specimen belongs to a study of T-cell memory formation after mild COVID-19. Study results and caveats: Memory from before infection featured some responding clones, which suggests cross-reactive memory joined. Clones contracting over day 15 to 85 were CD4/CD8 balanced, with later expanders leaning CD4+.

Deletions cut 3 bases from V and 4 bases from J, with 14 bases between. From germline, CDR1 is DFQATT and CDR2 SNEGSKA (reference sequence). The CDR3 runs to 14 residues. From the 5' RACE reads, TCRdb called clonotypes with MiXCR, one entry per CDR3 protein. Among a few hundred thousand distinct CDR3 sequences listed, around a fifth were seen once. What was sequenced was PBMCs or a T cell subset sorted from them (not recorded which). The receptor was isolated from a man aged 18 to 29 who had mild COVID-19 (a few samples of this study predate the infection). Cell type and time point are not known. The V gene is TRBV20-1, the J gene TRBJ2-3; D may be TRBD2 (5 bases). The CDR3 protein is CSASAASSADTQYF. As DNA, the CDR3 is TGCAGTGCTAGCGCGGCTAGCTCTGCAGATACGCAGTATTTT.